The T cell receptor (beta chain) described here comes from a study of blood T cell repertoires in COVID-19. The data were produced by immunoSEQ multiplex PCR, yet TCRdb's version contains in-frame clones alone and is incomplete. The sample carries some 150,000 clones, roughly 80% recorded once. CDR1 is LNHDA and CDR2 is SQIVND in the germline V gene (reference sequence). After removal of 3 bases from V and 8 bases from J, the junction contained 7 bases not matched to a gene. This CDR3 contains 14 residues. The receptor was isolated from a woman aged 55-69 years with acute or convalescent COVID-19. Sequencing was done on a sample of peripheral blood. The chain combines TRBV19 with TRBJ2-1, with 7 bases matching TRBD2. The CDR3 nucleotides read TGTGCCAGTAGTATCGAGGGAGGGGTGGATGAGCAGTTCTTC. Protein sequence: CASSIEGGVDEQFF.